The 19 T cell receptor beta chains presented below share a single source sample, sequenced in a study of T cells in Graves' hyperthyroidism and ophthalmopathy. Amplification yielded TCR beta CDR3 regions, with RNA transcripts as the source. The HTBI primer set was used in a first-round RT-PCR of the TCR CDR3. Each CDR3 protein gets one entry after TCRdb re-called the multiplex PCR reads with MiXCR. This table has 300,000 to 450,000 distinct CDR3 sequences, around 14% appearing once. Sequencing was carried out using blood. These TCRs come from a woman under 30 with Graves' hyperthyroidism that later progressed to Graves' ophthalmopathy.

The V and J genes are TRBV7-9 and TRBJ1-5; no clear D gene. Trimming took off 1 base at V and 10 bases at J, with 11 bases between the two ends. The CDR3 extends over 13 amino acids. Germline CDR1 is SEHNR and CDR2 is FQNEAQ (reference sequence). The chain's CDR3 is CASSLEANRPQHF. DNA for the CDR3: TGTGCCAGCAGCTTAGAGGCCAATCGACCCCAGCATTTT.

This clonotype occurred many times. This chain's CDR3 is CASSLDPGAGTYEQYF. DNA for the CDR3: TGTGCCAGCAGCTTAGACCCCGGAGCCGGTACCTACGAGCAGTACTTC. The chain employs TRBV11-2 and TRBJ2-7; D gene ambiguous. Looked up from germline, CDR1 is SGHAT and CDR2 is FQNNGV. This CDR3 contains 16 residues. Trimming shortened V by 0 bases and J by 2 bases, and 14 bases separated the two germline ends.

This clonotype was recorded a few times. The CDR3 sequence: CASSQTGRGNIQYF. Here the CDR3 DNA reads TGCGCCAGCAGCCAGACAGGGAGGGGGAACATTCAGTACTTC. This sequence joins TRBV4-3 and TRBJ2-4; the D gene could be TRBD1 or TRBD2 (7 bases each). This CDR3 contains 14 residues. Deletions cut 3 bases from V and 7 bases from J, with 13 bases between. Germline V CDR1 and CDR2: LGHNA, YSLEER.

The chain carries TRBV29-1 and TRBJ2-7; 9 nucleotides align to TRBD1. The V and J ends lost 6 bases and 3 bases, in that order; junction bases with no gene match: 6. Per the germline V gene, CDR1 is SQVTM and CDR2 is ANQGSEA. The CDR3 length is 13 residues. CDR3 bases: TGCAGCGTGTGGACAGGGGAGGACTACGAGCAGTACTTC. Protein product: CSVWTGEDYEQYF.

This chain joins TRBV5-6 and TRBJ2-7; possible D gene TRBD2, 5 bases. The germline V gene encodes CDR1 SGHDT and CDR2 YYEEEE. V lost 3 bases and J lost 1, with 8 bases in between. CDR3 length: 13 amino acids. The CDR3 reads CASSSGESYEQYF. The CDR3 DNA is TGTGCCAGCAGCTCCGGGGAATCCTACGAGCAGTACTTC.

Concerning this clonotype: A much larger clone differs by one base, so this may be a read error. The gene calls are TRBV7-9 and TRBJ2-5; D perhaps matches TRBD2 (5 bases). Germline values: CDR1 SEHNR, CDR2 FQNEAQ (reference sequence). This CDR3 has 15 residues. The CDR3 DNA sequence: TGTGCCAGCAGCTTAGGCCAGACTAACCAAGGGACCCAGTACTTC. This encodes CASSLGQTNQGTQYF.

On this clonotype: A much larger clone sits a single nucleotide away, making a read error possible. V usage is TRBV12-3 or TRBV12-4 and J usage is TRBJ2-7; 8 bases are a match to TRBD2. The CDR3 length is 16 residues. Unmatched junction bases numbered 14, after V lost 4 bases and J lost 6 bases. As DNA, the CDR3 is TGTGCCAGCAGTTCAACCGGACTAGCAATCTCCAGCGAGCAGTACTTC. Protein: CASSSTGLAISSEQYF.

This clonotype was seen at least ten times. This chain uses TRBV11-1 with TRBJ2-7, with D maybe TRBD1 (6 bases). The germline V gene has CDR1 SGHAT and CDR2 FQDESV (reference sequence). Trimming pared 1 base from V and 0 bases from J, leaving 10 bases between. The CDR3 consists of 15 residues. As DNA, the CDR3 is TGTGCCAGCAGCTTAGTTGGGGACAACTCCTACGAGCAGTACTTC. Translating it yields CASSLVGDNSYEQYF. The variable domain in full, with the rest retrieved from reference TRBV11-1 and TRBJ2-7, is EAEVAQSPRYKITEKSQAVAFWCDPISGHATLYWYRQILGQGPELLVQFQDESVVDDSQLPKDRFSAERLKGVDSTLKIQPAELGDSAMYLCASSLVGDNSYEQYFGPGTRLTVT.

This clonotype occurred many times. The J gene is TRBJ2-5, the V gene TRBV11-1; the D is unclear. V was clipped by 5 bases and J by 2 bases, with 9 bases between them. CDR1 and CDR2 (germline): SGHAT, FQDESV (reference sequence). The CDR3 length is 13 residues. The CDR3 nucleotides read TGTGCCAGCAGCCCGGTCCTGCAAGAGACCCAGTACTTC. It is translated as CASSPVLQETQYF. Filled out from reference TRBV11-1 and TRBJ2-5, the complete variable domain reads EAEVAQSPRYKITEKSQAVAFWCDPISGHATLYWYRQILGQGPELLVQFQDESVVDDSQLPKDRFSAERLKGVDSTLKIQPAELGDSAMYLCASSPVLQETQYFGPGTRLLVL.

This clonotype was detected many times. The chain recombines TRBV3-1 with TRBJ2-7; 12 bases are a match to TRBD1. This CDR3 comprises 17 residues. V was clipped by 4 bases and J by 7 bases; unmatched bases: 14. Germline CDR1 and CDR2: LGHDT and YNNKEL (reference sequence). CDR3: CASSLGLPGQGAREQYF. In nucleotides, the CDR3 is TGTGCCAGCAGCCTTGGACTCCCGGGACAGGGGGCGCGGGAGCAGTACTTC.

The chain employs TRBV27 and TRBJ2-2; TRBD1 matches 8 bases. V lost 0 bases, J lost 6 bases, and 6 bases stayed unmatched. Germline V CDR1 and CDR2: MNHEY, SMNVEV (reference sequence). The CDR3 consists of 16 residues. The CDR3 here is CASSLSFSGGPGELFF. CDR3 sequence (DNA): TGTGCCAGCAGTTTATCCTTCTCAGGGGGCCCCGGGGAGCTGTTTTTT.

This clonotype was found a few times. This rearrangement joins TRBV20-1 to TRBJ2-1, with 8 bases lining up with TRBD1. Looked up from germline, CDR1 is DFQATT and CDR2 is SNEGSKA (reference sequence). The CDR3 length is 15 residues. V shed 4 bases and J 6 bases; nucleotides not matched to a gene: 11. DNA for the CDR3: TGCAGTGCTATCAAGGACAGGGTGGAGGCCAATGAGCAGTTCTTC. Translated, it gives CSAIKDRVEANEQFF.

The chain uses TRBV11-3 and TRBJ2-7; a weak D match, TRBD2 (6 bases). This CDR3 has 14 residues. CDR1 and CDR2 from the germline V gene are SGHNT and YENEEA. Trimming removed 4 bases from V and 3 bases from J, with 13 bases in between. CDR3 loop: CASSSGRLSYEQYF. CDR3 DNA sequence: TGTGCCAGCAGCTCTGGGAGGTTAAGCTACGAGCAGTACTTC.

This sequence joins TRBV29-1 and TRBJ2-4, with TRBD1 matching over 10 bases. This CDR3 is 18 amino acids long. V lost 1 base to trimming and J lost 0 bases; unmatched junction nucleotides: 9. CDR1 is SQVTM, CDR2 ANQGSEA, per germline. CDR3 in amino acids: CSVEVVNWTGGAKNIQYF. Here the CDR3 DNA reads TGCAGCGTTGAAGTCGTAAACTGGACAGGGGGAGCCAAAAACATTCAGTACTTC.

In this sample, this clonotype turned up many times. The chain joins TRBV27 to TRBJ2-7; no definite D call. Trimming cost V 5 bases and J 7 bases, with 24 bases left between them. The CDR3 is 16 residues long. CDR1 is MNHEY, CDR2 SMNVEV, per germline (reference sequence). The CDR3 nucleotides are TGTGCCAGCAGTCCCCATCGTTCAGTCACTTCGAAAGAGCAGTACTTC. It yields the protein CASSPHRSVTSKEQYF.

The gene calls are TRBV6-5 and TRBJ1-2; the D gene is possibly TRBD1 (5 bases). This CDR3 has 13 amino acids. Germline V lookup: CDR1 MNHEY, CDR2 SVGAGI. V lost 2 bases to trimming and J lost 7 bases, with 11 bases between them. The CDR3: CASSYGGRGGYTF. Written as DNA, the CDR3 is TGTGCCAGCAGTTACGGAGGGAGGGGTGGCTACACCTTC.

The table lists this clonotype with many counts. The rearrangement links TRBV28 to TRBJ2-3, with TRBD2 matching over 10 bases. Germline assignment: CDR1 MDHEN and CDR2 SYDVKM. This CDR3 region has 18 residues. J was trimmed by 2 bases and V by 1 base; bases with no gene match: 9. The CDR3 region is CASSLSWTTSGNTDTQYF. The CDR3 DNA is TGTGCCAGCAGTTTATCCTGGACCACTAGCGGGAACACAGATACGCAGTATTTT. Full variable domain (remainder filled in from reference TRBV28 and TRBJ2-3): DVKVTQSSRYLVKRTGEKVFLECVQDMDHENMFWYRQDPGLGLRLIYFSYDVKMKEKGDIPEGYSVSREKKERFSLILESASTNQTSMYLCASSLSWTTSGNTDTQYFGPGTRLTVL.

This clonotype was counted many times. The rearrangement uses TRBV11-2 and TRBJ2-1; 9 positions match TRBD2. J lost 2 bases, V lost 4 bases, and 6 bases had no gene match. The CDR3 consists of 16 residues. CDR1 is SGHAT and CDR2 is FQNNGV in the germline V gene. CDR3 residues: CASSSILAGAYNEQFF. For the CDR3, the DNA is TGTGCCAGCAGCTCTATATTAGCGGGGGCCTACAATGAGCAGTTCTTC. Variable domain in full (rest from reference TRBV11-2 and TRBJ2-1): EAGVAQSPRYKIIEKRQSVAFWCNPISGHATLYWYQQILGQGPKLLIQFQNNGVVDDSQLPKDRFSAERLKGVDSTLKIQPAKLEDSAVYLCASSSILAGAYNEQFFGPGTRLTVL.

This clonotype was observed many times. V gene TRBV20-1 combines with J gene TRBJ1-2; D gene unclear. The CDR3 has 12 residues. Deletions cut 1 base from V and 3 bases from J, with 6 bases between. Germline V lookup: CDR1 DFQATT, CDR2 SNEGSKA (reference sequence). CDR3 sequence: CSARGLDYGYTF. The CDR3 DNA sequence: TGCAGTGCTAGAGGGTTAGACTATGGCTACACCTTC.